The 20 T cell receptor beta chains reported below all come from one sample, sequenced in a study of control samples from healthy donors and cancer patients (TCRdb year 2020). Library preparation used the immunoSEQ multiplex PCR assay. TCRdb took over this immuneACCESS table, retaining in-frame rearrangements with V and J assigned. Such tables are incomplete; in checked studies, under half of the missing clones stem from an unresolved V gene, and the remainder is unexplained. For this sample the table gives roughly 370,000 clones, of which around nine tenths were detected only once. Of the sample, more than 6% is held by the ten largest clones. Sample: PBMCs. The receptor set was obtained from a man in his forties with head and neck cancer.

The V gene is TRBV19, the J gene TRBJ1-2; D gene ambiguous. Germline V gives CDR1 LNHDA, CDR2 SQIVND (reference sequence). CDR3 length: 14 residues. V dropped 0 bases and J dropped 8 bases, with 13 bases sitting between them. CDR3 sequence: CASSIDPSAGGYTF. The CDR3 region has the DNA TGTGCCAGTAGTATAGATCCCAGCGCAGGAGGCTACACCTTC. Based on the CDR3 plus reference TRBV19 and TRBJ1-2, the full variable domain is DGGITQSPKYLFRKEGQNVTLSCEQNLNHDAMYWYRQDPGQGLRLIYYSQIVNDFQKGDIAEGYSVSREKKESFPLTVTSAQKNPTAFYLCASSIDPSAGGYTFGSGTRLTVV.

This clone occurred once. The chain uses TRBV3-1 (or the pseudogene TRBV3-2) and TRBJ2-5; D uncertain. V dropped 0 bases and J dropped 2 bases, with 7 bases sitting between them. This CDR3 is 14 amino acids long. CDR1 is LGHDT, CDR2 YNNKEL, per germline (reference sequence). This CDR3 reads CASSQDRIQETQYF. CDR3 DNA: TGTGCCAGCAGCCAAGACAGGATTCAAGAGACCCAGTACTTC.

Remarks on this clone: This likely stems from a read error, as it lies one base from a far larger clone. This rearrangement joins TRBV4-2 to TRBJ2-7, with D tentatively TRBD2 (7 bases). This CDR3 region has 16 residues. The germline gives CDR1 LGHNA, CDR2 YNFKEQ. V was pared by 1 base and J by 2 bases, with 15 bases between. The CDR3 loop reads CASSQAGGGGAYEQYF. CDR3 DNA: TGTGCCAGCAGCCAAGCTGGGGGAGGGGGGGCCTACGAGCAGTACTTC.

The rearrangement links TRBV7-8 to TRBJ2-5; 11 bases fit TRBD1. This CDR3 spans 19 amino acids. After removal of 1 base from V and 4 bases from J, the junction contained 14 bases not matched to a gene. The germline gives CDR1 SGHVS, CDR2 FQNEAQ. CDR3 amino acids: CASSLEAGTGGVLGETQYF. Written as DNA, the CDR3 is TGTGCCAGCAGCTTAGAGGCCGGGACAGGGGGAGTTTTGGGAGAGACCCAGTACTTC.

The chain uses TRBV27 and TRBJ1-5, with 7 nucleotides matching TRBD1. CDR1 is MNHEY and CDR2 is SMNVEV in the germline V gene (reference sequence). This CDR3 is built from 16 residues. V lost 5 bases and J lost 4; bases outside the gene matches: 11. Here the CDR3 DNA reads TGTGCCAGCAGTCCAGGCGCCGGGACAGAGAATCAGCCCCAGCATTTT. Amino acid sequence: CASSPGAGTENQPQHF.

This chain uses TRBV27 with TRBJ1-3; D remains ambiguous. Germline V gives CDR1 MNHEY, CDR2 SMNVEV (reference sequence). The CDR3 is 13 residues long. The V and J ends lost 6 bases and 1 base respectively, with 7 bases between them. CDR3: CASRVASGNTIYF. The CDR3 DNA is TGTGCCAGCAGAGTGGCGTCTGGAAACACCATATATTTT.

The rearrangement joins TRBV19 to TRBJ1-1; maybe TRBD1 (5 bases). V was pared by 3 bases and J by 0 bases, with 8 bases between. The germline V gene encodes CDR1 LNHDA and CDR2 SQIVND (reference sequence). This CDR3 contains 14 residues. The CDR3: CASSIGTVNTEAFF. CDR3 coding DNA: TGTGCCAGTAGTATCGGGACGGTGAACACTGAAGCTTTCTTT.

The V gene is TRBV19, the J gene TRBJ2-5, with D perhaps matching TRBD2 (5 bases). V shed 10 bases and J shed 5 bases, with 20 bases lying between them. Per germline, CDR1 LNHDA and CDR2 SQIVND (reference sequence). The CDR3 has 14 amino acids. The CDR3: CATREAGAVETQYF. CDR3 bases: TGTGCCACCCGTGAGGCCGGAGCGGTTGAGACCCAGTACTTC.

This chain links TRBV9 with TRBJ2-7; D is possibly TRBD1 or TRBD2 (5 bases each). Germline values: CDR1 SGDLS, CDR2 YYNGEE. Trimming cost V 4 bases and J 4 bases, with 21 bases left between them. The CDR3 has 16 amino acids. The CDR3 sequence is CASSPQAGAGIYEQYF. The CDR3 DNA follows: TGTGCCAGCAGCCCTCAGGCCGGGGCCGGGATTTACGAGCAGTACTTC. The variable domain in full, completed from reference TRBV9 and TRBJ2-7, reads DSGVTQTPKHLITATGQRVTLRCSPRSGDLSVYWYQQSLDQGLQFLIQYYNGEERAKGNILERFSAQQFPDLHSELNLSSLELGDSALYFCASSPQAGAGIYEQYFGPGTRLTVT.

The chain uses TRBV5-6 and TRBJ2-5, with 10 bases aligning to TRBD1. V lost 5 bases to trimming and J lost 3 bases; unmatched junction nucleotides: 19. The CDR3 runs 19 residues. CDR1 and CDR2 (germline): SGHDT, YYEEEE. The CDR3 DNA reads TGTGCCAGCAGACCCGACGACAGGGGGCGTATCTATTTTAAAGAGACCCAGTACTTC. It is translated as CASRPDDRGRIYFKETQYF.

The gene calls are TRBV4-1 and TRBJ1-5, with TRBD1 identical over 10 bases. The CDR3 loop spans 15 amino acids. Germline CDR1 and CDR2: MGHRA and YSYEKL. The junction had 3 bases not matched to a gene; V was cut back by 1 base and J by 6 bases. This CDR3 is CASSQGQGAIQPQHF. The CDR3 region has the DNA TGCGCCAGCAGCCAAGGACAGGGGGCAATTCAGCCCCAGCATTTT.

V is TRBV10-2 and J is TRBJ2-3; 8 bases are a match to TRBD2. CDR1 is WSHSY and CDR2 is SAAADI in the germline V gene. The V segment lost 10 bases and the J segment 3 bases; nucleotides outside the gene matches: 12. The length of the CDR3 is 15 residues. CDR3 region: CATEGPGLGTDTQYF. The CDR3 DNA reads TGCGCCACCGAAGGCCCGGGACTAGGAACAGATACGCAGTATTTT.

A single count supports this clone. The chain has TRBV5-1 and TRBJ2-2; 7 bases agree with TRBD1. Germline CDR1 reads SGHRS; CDR2 reads YFSETQ. This CDR3 is built from 16 residues. V was pared by 4 bases and J by 0 bases, with 6 bases of the junction left unmatched. The CDR3, as DNA: TGCGCCAGCAGCAAAAATACAGGGGCGAACACCGGGGAGCTGTTTTTT. This gives the protein CASSKNTGANTGELFF.

The gene calls are TRBV19 and TRBJ1-2, with no clear D. CDR1 LNHDA and CDR2 SQIVND come from the germline V gene (reference sequence). This CDR3 is built from 13 residues. V was pared by 8 bases and J by 1 base, with 11 bases between. CDR3 loop: CASSLGSNYGYTF. For the CDR3, the DNA is TGTGCCAGTTCCTTGGGGAGTAACTATGGCTACACCTTC.

The chain has TRBV6-1 and TRBJ2-3; D is undetermined. The germline gives CDR1 MNHNS, CDR2 SASEGT. The CDR3 spans 16 residues. V was pared by 0 bases and J by 0 bases, with 10 bases between. The CDR3 bases are TGTGCCAGCAGTGAAGCCAAGGGTCCAAGCACAGATACGCAGTATTTT. Its translation: CASSEAKGPSTDTQYF.

This chain joins TRBV30 and TRBJ2-1; 8 bases match TRBD2. This CDR3 is 16 amino acids long. Germline CDR1 GTSNPN, CDR2 SVGIG (reference sequence). V was pared by 4 bases and J by 2 bases, with 10 bases of the junction left unmatched. The chain's CDR3 is CAWISGRRSTYNEQFF. The CDR3, as DNA: TGTGCCTGGATCAGCGGGAGAAGGTCGACCTACAATGAGCAGTTCTTC.

The chain recombines TRBV29-1 with TRBJ2-5; 8 positions agree with TRBD2. The CDR3 extends over 13 amino acids. CDR1 and CDR2 from the germline V gene are SQVTM and ANQGSEA. With 6 bases clipped from V and 1 base from J, the junction kept 4 bases outside the gene matches. DNA of the CDR3: TGCAGCGTCGCCGGGACTAGCCAAGAGACCCAGTACTTC. Translated: CSVAGTSQETQYF.

The genes are TRBV6-1 and TRBJ1-6; 12 positions match TRBD1. Germline CDR1 reads MNHNS; CDR2 reads SASEGT. V dropped 1 base and J dropped 3; count of bases not matched to a gene: 7. The CDR3 extends over 19 amino acids. CDR3: CASSEGGQGAFIYNSPLHF. The CDR3 DNA sequence: TGTGCCAGCAGTGAAGGGGGACAGGGGGCGTTTATCTATAATTCACCCCTCCACTTT.

This clone was counted only a few times. The CDR3 DNA follows: TGTGCCAACCTGGGGGCCCCGGGACGCAACACTGAAGCTTTCTTT. Its protein product is CANLGAPGRNTEAFF. The chain combines TRBV19 with TRBJ1-1; a possible D gene is TRBD1 (6 bases). CDR1 and CDR2 from the germline V gene are LNHDA and SQIVND (reference sequence). This CDR3 comprises 15 residues. The V end lost 10 bases, the J end lost 2 bases, and 20 bases lay between the germline ends.

The chain is built from TRBV27 and TRBJ2-7, with TRBD1 matching 8 bases. The V and J ends lost 4 bases and 6 bases, in that order; junction bases with no gene match: 5. The germline gives CDR1 MNHEY, CDR2 SMNVEV (reference sequence). The CDR3 sequence is 13 residues long. For the CDR3, the DNA is TGTGCCAGCAGTTACACAGGGGGTCGCGAGCAGTACTTC. As protein: CASSYTGGREQYF.